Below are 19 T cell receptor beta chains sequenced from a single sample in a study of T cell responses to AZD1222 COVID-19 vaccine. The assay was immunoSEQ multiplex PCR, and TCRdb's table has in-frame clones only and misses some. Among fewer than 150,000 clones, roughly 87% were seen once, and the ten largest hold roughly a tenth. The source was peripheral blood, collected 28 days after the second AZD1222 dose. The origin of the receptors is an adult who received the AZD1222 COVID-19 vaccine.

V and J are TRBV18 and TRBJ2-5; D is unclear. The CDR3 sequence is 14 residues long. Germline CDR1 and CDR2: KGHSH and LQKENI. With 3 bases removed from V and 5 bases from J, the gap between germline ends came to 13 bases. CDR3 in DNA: TGTGCCAGCTCACCCGCGGCGGCAGATGAGACCCAGTACTTC. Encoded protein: CASSPAAADETQYF. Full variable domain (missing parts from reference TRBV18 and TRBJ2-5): NAGVMQNPRHLVRRRGQEARLRCSPMKGHSHVYWYRQLPEEGLKFMVYLQKENIIDESGMPKERFSAEFPKEGPSILRIQQVVRGDSAAYFCASSPAAADETQYFGPGTRLLVL.

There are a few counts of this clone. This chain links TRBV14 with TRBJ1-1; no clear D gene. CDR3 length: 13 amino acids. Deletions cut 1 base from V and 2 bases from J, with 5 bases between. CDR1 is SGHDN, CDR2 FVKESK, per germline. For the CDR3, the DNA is TGTGCCAGCAGCCAAGGGGGTAACACTGAAGCTTTCTTT. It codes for CASSQGGNTEAFF.

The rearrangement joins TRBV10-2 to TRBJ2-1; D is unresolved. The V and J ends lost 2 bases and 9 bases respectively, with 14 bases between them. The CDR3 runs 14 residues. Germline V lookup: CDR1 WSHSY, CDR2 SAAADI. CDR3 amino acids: CASSEGWAFGEQFF. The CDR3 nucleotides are TGCGCCAGCAGTGAGGGTTGGGCGTTCGGTGAGCAGTTCTTC.

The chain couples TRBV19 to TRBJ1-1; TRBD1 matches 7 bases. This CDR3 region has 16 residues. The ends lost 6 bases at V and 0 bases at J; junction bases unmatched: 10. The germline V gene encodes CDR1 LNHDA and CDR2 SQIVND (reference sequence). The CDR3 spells CASSRGQAAVNTEAFF. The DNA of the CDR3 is TGTGCCAGTAGCAGAGGACAGGCGGCTGTGAACACTGAAGCTTTCTTT.

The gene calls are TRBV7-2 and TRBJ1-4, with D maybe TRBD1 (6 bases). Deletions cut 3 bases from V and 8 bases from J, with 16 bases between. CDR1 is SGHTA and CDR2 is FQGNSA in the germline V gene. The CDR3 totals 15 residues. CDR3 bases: TGTGCCAGCAGCTTTACAGGGTCCCCGGGAGAAAAACTGTTTTTT. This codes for CASSFTGSPGEKLFF.

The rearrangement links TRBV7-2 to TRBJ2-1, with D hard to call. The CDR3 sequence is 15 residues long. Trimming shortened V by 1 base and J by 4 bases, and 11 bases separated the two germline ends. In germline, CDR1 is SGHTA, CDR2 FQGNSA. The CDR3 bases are TGTGCCAGCAGCTTAGGACCCGGTCAGTACAATGAGCAGTTCTTC. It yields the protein CASSLGPGQYNEQFF.

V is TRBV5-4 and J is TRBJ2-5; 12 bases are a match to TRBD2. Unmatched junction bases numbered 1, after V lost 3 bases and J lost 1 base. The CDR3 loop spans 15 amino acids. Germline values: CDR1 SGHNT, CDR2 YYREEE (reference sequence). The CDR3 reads CASSSGLAGQETQYF. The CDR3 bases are TGTGCCAGCAGCTCGGGACTAGCGGGCCAAGAGACCCAGTACTTC.

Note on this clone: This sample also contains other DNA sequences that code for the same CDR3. CDR3 sequence reads: CASARYRGDQPQHF. The CDR3 DNA reads TGTGCTAGTGCCAGATACAGGGGGGATCAGCCCCAGCATTTT. This chain links TRBV12-5 with TRBJ1-5; 8 positions match TRBD1. The germline CDR1 and CDR2 sequences are LGHNT and FRNRAP. Trimming took 7 bases from V and 5 from J; bases not matched to a gene: 7. The CDR3 contains 14 residues.

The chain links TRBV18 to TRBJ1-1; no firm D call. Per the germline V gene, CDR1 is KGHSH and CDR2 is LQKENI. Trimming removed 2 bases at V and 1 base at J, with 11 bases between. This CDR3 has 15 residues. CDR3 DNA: TGTGCCAGCTCACCAATTGGCACCTCGAACACTGAAGCTTTCTTT. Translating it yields CASSPIGTSNTEAFF.

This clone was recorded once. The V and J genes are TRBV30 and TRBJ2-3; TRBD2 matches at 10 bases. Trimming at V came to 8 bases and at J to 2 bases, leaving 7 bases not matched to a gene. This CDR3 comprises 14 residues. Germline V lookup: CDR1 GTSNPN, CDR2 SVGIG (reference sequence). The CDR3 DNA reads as TGTGCCGTTAGCGGGGGGTCTGTCACAGATACGCAGTATTTT. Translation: CAVSGGSVTDTQYF.

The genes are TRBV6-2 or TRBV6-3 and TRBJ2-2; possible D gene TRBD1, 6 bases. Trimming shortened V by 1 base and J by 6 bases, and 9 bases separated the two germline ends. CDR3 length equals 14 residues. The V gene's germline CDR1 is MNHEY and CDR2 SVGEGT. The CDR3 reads CASSYLQGSGELFF. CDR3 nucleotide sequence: TGTGCCAGCAGTTACTTACAGGGTTCCGGGGAGCTGTTTTTT.

CDR3: CATSRDAGSGEKLFF. The CDR3 DNA follows: TGTGCCACCAGCAGAGATGCCGGCTCGGGTGAAAAACTGTTTTTT. The rearrangement joins TRBV15 to TRBJ1-4; D is unclear. The CDR3 is 15 residues long. Trimming cost V 0 bases and J 7 bases, with 12 bases left between them. Germline assignment: CDR1 LNHNV and CDR2 YYDKDF (reference sequence).

In DNA, the CDR3 is TGTGCCAGCTGGACTTCCTACAATGAGCAGTTCTTC. This sequence encodes CASWTSYNEQFF. J is TRBJ2-1 and V is TRBV28, with D possibly being TRBD2 (5 bases). CDR1 is MDHEN, CDR2 SYDVKM, per germline. The germline V and J ends were trimmed by 8 bases and 1 base, with 6 bases remaining between them. The CDR3 spans 12 residues.

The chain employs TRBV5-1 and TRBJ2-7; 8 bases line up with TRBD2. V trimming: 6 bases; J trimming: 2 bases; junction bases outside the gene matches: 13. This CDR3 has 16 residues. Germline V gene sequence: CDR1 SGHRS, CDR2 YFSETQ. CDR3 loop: CASNGGAGAEPYEQYF. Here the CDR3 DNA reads TGCGCCAGCAACGGCGGAGCGGGAGCGGAGCCCTACGAGCAGTACTTC. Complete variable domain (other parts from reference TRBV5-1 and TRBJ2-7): KAGVTQTPRYLIKTRGQQVTLSCSPISGHRSVSWYQQTPGQGLQFLFEYFSETQRNKGNFPGRFSGRQFSNSRSEMNVSTLELGDSALYLCASNGGAGAEPYEQYFGPGTRLTVT.

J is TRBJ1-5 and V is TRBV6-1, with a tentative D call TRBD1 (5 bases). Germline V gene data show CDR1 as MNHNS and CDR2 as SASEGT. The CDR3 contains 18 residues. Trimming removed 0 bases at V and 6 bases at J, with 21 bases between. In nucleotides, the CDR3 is TGTGCCAGCAGTGAAGCCCAGCTTTTGGGCAGGGTGATTCAGCCCCAGCATTTT. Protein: CASSEAQLLGRVIQPQHF.

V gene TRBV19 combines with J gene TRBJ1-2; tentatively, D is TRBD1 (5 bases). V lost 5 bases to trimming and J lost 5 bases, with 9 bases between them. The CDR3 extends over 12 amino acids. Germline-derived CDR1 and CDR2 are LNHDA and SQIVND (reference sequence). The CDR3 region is CASSAGKYGYTF. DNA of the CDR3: TGTGCCAGTAGTGCAGGGAAATATGGCTACACCTTC.

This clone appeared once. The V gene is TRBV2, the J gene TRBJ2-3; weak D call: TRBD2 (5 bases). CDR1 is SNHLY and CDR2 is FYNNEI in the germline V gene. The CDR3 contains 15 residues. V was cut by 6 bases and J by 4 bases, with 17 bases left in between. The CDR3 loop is CASRGAVRRADTQYF. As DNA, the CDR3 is TGTGCCAGCAGGGGCGCGGTTCGGCGGGCAGATACGCAGTATTTT.

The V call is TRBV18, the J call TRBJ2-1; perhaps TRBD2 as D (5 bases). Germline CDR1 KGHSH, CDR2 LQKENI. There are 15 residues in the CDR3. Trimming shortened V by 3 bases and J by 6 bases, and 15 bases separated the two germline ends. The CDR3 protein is CASSPREMLVNEQFF. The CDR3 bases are TGTGCCAGCTCACCCCGGGAAATGCTAGTCAATGAGCAGTTCTTC.

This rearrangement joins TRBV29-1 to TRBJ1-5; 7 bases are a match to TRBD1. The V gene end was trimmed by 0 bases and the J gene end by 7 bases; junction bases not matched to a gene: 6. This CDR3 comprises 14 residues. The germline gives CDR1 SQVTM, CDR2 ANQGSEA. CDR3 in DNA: TGCAGCGTTGAAGATGGGGCAGGGGGGCAGCCCCAGCATTTT. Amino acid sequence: CSVEDGAGGQPQHF. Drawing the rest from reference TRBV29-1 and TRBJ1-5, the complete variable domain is SAVISQKPSRDICQRGTSLTIQCQVDSQVTMMFWYRQQPGQSLTLIATANQGSEATYESGFVIDKFPISRPNLTFSTLTVSNMSPEDSSIYLCSVEDGAGGQPQHFGDGTRLSIL.